This T cell receptor (beta chain) is from a study of a mutant IDH1 vaccine in newly diagnosed glioma. Study-level results: Changes in the top peripheral T cell clonotypes seemingly had no bearing on pseudoprogression.

This table comes from immunoSEQ multiplex PCR, and its TCRdb copy is limited to in-frame clones, with some not included. The sample consists of about 25,000 clones, 93% of them appearing once. The CDR3 spans 15 residues. V shed 7 bases, J shed 5 bases, and the junction held 9 bases outside the gene matches. Germline V gene sequence: CDR1 MNHNY, CDR2 SVGAGI (reference sequence). Comments on this clone: Its antigen is unidentified.

As for time point: baseline, week 1 (first vaccination visit). The treatment denotes: pre-vaccination baseline after standard-of-care therapy. The specimen comprised PBMCs, sampled from a glioma patient treated with radiotherapy, temozolomide or both. The gene calls are TRBV6-6 and TRBJ2-2, with 8 bases aligning to TRBD1. The sequence came from a man aged 35 to 55 with glioma. This CDR3 reads CASTPVGQGTGELFF. The CDR3 DNA sequence: TGTGCCAGCACCCCCGTCGGACAGGGAACCGGGGAGCTGTTTTTT.